This T cell receptor beta chain is drawn from a study of OX40 agonist ivuxolimab in advanced cancers. Overall study results and limits: Fewer expanded clones were found on average in CD4+ than in CD8+ T cells. Some nonresponders likewise displayed low normalized T-cell clonal expansion.

Data came from immunoSEQ multiplex PCR; TCRdb stores just in-frame clones and leaves some out. The sample yields under 40,000 clones, roughly 80% seen once. The germline V gene encodes CDR1 SGHKS and CDR2 YYEKEE (reference sequence). Between the trimmed V and J ends, which lost 0 bases and 1 base, there was a span of 7 bases. The CDR3 is 14 residues long. Worth noting for this clone: No antigen is known for it.

This receptor was identified in an adult with an advanced solid tumor such as melanoma, head and neck, liver or kidney cancer. Sequencing was performed on CD4+ or CD8+ T cells sorted from blood, taken in a trial of the OX40 agonist ivuxolimab. This sequence joins TRBV5-5 and TRBJ1-2; the D is unclear. CDR3 residues: CASSLAAVNYGYTF. In DNA, the CDR3 is TGTGCCAGCAGCTTGGCCGCGGTTAACTATGGCTACACCTTC.